Following are 25 T cell receptor beta chains from one sample sequenced in a study of CD8 T cells in ankylosing spondylitis. These TCRs' antigens remain unknown. TCRdb re-called the 5' RACE reads through MiXCR, storing one row per CDR3 protein. In the table there are roughly 300,000 distinct CDR3 sequences, 8% of which are singletons. Study results and limitations: A TCR beta motif of 8 or 9 highly homologous variants appeared characteristic of ankylosing spondylitis blood.

The specimen was blood, either unsorted or a sorted T cell fraction (not recorded which). The receptors were sampled from a male donor with ankylosing spondylitis.

The chain couples TRBV29-1 to TRBJ1-1, with TRBD1 as a possible D gene (5 bases). Germline CDR1 and CDR2: SQVTM and ANQGSEA. The CDR3 totals 12 residues. V shed 6 bases and J shed 10 bases, with 18 bases lying between them. The CDR3 here is CSVQRGGVRAFF. The CDR3 nucleotides read TGCAGCGTCCAGCGTGGGGGAGTCCGAGCTTTCTTT.

In DNA form, the CDR3 reads TGCAGTGTTAACACGGGGGTAACCGGGGAGCTGTTTTTT. This translates into CSVNTGVTGELFF. J is TRBJ2-2 and V is TRBV20-1; TRBD2 might be the D (6 bases). CDR1 and CDR2 from the germline V gene are DFQATT and SNEGSKA (reference sequence). Trimming shortened V by 7 bases and J by 5 bases, and 14 bases separated the two germline ends. The CDR3 runs 13 residues.

The sample holds a few counts of this clonotype. This chain uses TRBV7-2 with TRBJ1-1; D is ambiguous. There are 14 residues in the CDR3. Trimming left V 0 bases short and J 4 bases short, with 9 bases between. The germline V gene has CDR1 SGHTA and CDR2 FQGNSA. In nucleotides, the CDR3 is TGTGCCAGCAGCTTAGCGGTTAGGATCACTGAAGCTTTCTTT. Translated: CASSLAVRITEAFF.

The genes are TRBV19 and TRBJ1-3, with 8 bases matching TRBD1. Germline V gene lookup returns CDR1 LNHDA and CDR2 SQIVND (reference sequence). This CDR3 is 15 amino acids long. The J segment lost 4 bases and the V segment lost 9 bases, leaving 11 bases of the junction unmatched. CDR3 in amino acids: CASTTDREAGNTIYF. In DNA, the CDR3 is TGTGCCAGCACGACGGACAGGGAAGCCGGAAACACCATATATTTT.

This clonotype was seen many times. This chain links TRBV5-1 with TRBJ2-3; D possibly matches TRBD1 or TRBD2 (5 bases each). CDR3 size: 14 residues. Looked up from germline, CDR1 is SGHRS and CDR2 is YFSETQ. Trimming removed 1 base from V and 5 bases from J, with 11 bases in between. CDR3: CASSLRGEKDTQYF. In DNA form, the CDR3 reads TGCGCCAGCAGCTTGAGAGGGGAGAAAGATACGCAGTATTTT. Together with reference TRBV5-1 and TRBJ2-3, the CDR3 gives the full variable domain: KAGVTQTPRYLIKTRGQQVTLSCSPISGHRSVSWYQQTPGQGLQFLFEYFSETQRNKGNFPGRFSGRQFSNSRSEMNVSTLELGDSALYLCASSLRGEKDTQYFGPGTRLTVL.

This clonotype was seen only a few times. The chain recombines TRBV5-1 with TRBJ2-3; no reliable D call. The V gene's germline CDR1 is SGHRS and CDR2 YFSETQ. V lost 6 bases to trimming and J lost 6 bases, with 8 bases between them. The CDR3 has 11 amino acids. The CDR3 sequence: CASTERDTQYF. Written as DNA, the CDR3 is TGCGCCAGCACAGAGAGGGATACGCAGTATTTT. Variable domain in full (rest from reference TRBV5-1 and TRBJ2-3): KAGVTQTPRYLIKTRGQQVTLSCSPISGHRSVSWYQQTPGQGLQFLFEYFSETQRNKGNFPGRFSGRQFSNSRSEMNVSTLELGDSALYLCASTERDTQYFGPGTRLTVL.

Ten or more counts support this clonotype. The chain couples TRBV10-3 to TRBJ2-1; D uncertain. This CDR3 has 14 residues. With 5 bases removed from V and 10 bases from J, the gap between germline ends came to 18 bases. Germline lookup yields CDR1 ENHRY and CDR2 SYGVKD. The DNA for the CDR3 is TGTGCCATCAGTAACTCCGGTGGTAGTGGGGAGCAGTTCTTC. It codes for CAISNSGGSGEQFF.

This clonotype turned up a few times. The chain links TRBV28 to TRBJ2-5; 9 bases are a match to TRBD2. Losses at the gene ends were 6 bases for V and 5 bases for J; bases not matched to a gene: 10. The germline V gene encodes CDR1 MDHEN and CDR2 SYDVKM. This CDR3 region has 15 residues. This CDR3 reads CASSLLAGVAETQYF. As DNA, the CDR3 is TGTGCCAGCAGCCTGTTAGCGGGAGTGGCCGAGACCCAGTACTTC.

V is TRBV7-2 and J is TRBJ1-5; weak D call: TRBD1 (5 bases). CDR3 length equals 12 residues. With 6 bases removed from V and 6 bases from J, the gap between germline ends came to 9 bases. CDR1 is SGHTA, CDR2 FQGNSA, per germline. DNA for the CDR3: TGTGCCAGCAGGACGGGGGGTCAGCCCCAGCATTTT. As protein: CASRTGGQPQHF.

At least ten counts were recorded for this clonotype. The chain employs TRBV5-1 and TRBJ2-7; the match to TRBD2 covers 11 bases. The CDR3 runs to 15 residues. The germline V gene encodes CDR1 SGHRS and CDR2 YFSETQ. V lost 0 bases, J lost 6 bases, and 5 bases stayed unmatched. The CDR3 reads CASSLAVLAGGEQYF. In nucleotides, the CDR3 is TGCGCCAGCAGCTTGGCCGTTCTAGCGGGAGGCGAGCAGTACTTC.

This clonotype occurred many times. The chain joins TRBV5-1 to TRBJ2-1; no firm D call. Deletions cut 0 bases from V and 2 bases from J, with 9 bases between. The germline CDR1 and CDR2 sequences are SGHRS and YFSETQ. The CDR3 has 15 residues. CDR3: CASSLVASTYNEQFF. The CDR3 DNA reads TGCGCCAGCAGCTTGGTGGCGTCTACCTACAATGAGCAGTTCTTC.

This clonotype was observed a few times. The chain joins TRBV10-3 to TRBJ1-1; TRBD1 is a possible D gene (6 bases). The CDR3 runs to 15 residues. The germline V gene encodes CDR1 ENHRY and CDR2 SYGVKD. The ends were cut back, 1 base at V and 5 bases at J, with 14 bases in the middle. In nucleotides, the CDR3 is TGTGCCATCAGTGAGTTGGGGGCGGAATTGACTGAAGCTTTCTTT. Residues: CAISELGAELTEAFF.

About this clonotype: Given the absence of the conserved phenylalanine or tryptophan at the CDR3 end, a read error is likely. The genes are TRBV7-2 and TRBJ2-1; 8 bases agree with TRBD2. Losses at the gene ends were 5 bases for V and 6 bases for J; bases not matched to a gene: 6. The CDR3 extends over 14 amino acids. CDR1 is SGHTA, CDR2 FQGNSA, per germline. CDR3 coding DNA: TGTGCCAGCAGCCCGGGACTAGGGGGCAATGAGCAGTTCTCC. It is translated as CASSPGLGGNEQFS.

CDR3 region: CSANSGMQKTQYF. In DNA form, the CDR3 reads TGCAGCGCCAACTCAGGGATGCAAAAGACCCAGTACTTC. This chain joins TRBV29-1 and TRBJ2-5; a possible D gene is TRBD1 (5 bases). Per the germline V gene, CDR1 is SQVTM and CDR2 is ANQGSEA. Trimming took off 7 bases at V and 6 bases at J, with 18 bases between the two ends. The CDR3 contains 13 residues.

This clonotype was seen a few times. This chain connects TRBV18 to TRBJ1-1, with TRBD1 as a possible D gene (5 bases). V dropped 2 bases and J dropped 6 bases, with 10 bases sitting between them. The CDR3 is 13 residues long. The germline V gene encodes CDR1 KGHSH and CDR2 LQKENI. The CDR3 reads CASSPGGRAEAFF. As DNA, the CDR3 is TGTGCCAGCTCACCAGGGGGAAGGGCTGAAGCTTTCTTT.

The chain combines TRBV9 with TRBJ2-1; the D call may be TRBD1 or TRBD2 (7 bases each). Germline V CDR1 and CDR2: SGDLS, YYNGEE. CDR3 length: 15 amino acids. Trimming cost V 3 bases and J 7 bases, with 17 bases left between them. The CDR3 DNA reads TGTGCCAGCAGCGAGGGAGGGGGCTCCTGGAATGAGCAGTTCTTC. It translates to CASSEGGGSWNEQFF. Complete variable domain (other parts from reference TRBV9 and TRBJ2-1): DSGVTQTPKHLITATGQRVTLRCSPRSGDLSVYWYQQSLDQGLQFLIQYYNGEERAKGNILERFSAQQFPDLHSELNLSSLELGDSALYFCASSEGGGSWNEQFFGPGTRLTVL.

This clonotype showed up many times. The chain has TRBV29-1 and TRBJ2-6, with D uncertain. V was cut by 6 bases and J by 0 bases, with 6 bases left in between. In germline, CDR1 is SQVTM, CDR2 ANQGSEA. This CDR3 region has 13 residues. CDR3 bases: TGCAGCGTCTTTTACTCTGGGGCCAACGTCCTGACTTTC. It codes for CSVFYSGANVLTF.

This clonotype has a handful of counts. This sequence joins TRBV25-1 and TRBJ1-2; no reliable D call. CDR1 is MGHDK, CDR2 SYGVNS, per germline. V gave up 3 bases and J gave up 4 bases, with 12 bases separating them. The CDR3 has 14 residues. The CDR3 sequence: CASSDLDPIYGYTF. The CDR3 region has the DNA TGTGCCAGCAGTGACTTGGACCCCATCTATGGCTACACCTTC.

In this sample, this clonotype turned up a few times. The rearrangement links TRBV4-3 to TRBJ2-7, with D possibly being TRBD1 (6 bases). Per the germline V gene, CDR1 is LGHNA and CDR2 is YSLEER. There are 16 residues in the CDR3. V gave up 3 bases and J gave up 3 bases, with 18 bases separating them. Here the CDR3 reads CASSHLAGTQDYEQYF. The CDR3 DNA sequence: TGCGCCAGCAGCCATCTCGCCGGGACACAAGACTACGAGCAGTACTTC.

This clonotype was detected many times. The chain employs TRBV20-1 and TRBJ2-7; 7 bases map to TRBD2. Germline CDR1 is DFQATT and CDR2 is SNEGSKA (reference sequence). The CDR3 sequence is 15 residues long. V lost 3 bases, J lost 9 bases, and 17 bases stayed unmatched. The CDR3 coding sequence is TGCAGTGCTAGCTTCGGGACTATCAGCCTAGACGGGCAGTACTTC. It codes for CSASFGTISLDGQYF.

The chain recombines TRBV5-1 with TRBJ2-7, with D perhaps matching TRBD2 (6 bases). This CDR3 has 12 residues. Trimming cost V 8 bases and J 4 bases, with 13 bases left between them. Germline assignment: CDR1 SGHRS and CDR2 YFSETQ. Here the CDR3 DNA reads TGCGCCAGTCGCGCGGAGGGGTACGAGCAGTACTTC. It is translated as CASRAEGYEQYF.

This clonotype was picked up many times. The chain couples TRBV19 to TRBJ1-1; D not certain. The germline V gene encodes CDR1 LNHDA and CDR2 SQIVND (reference sequence). The CDR3 is 13 amino acids. V was shortened by 7 bases and J by 4 bases, with 13 bases between the two germline ends. The CDR3 loop is CASMPRQGTEAFF. The CDR3 coding sequence is TGTGCCAGTATGCCCCGACAAGGCACTGAAGCTTTCTTT. Based on the CDR3 plus reference TRBV19 and TRBJ1-1, the full variable domain is DGGITQSPKYLFRKEGQNVTLSCEQNLNHDAMYWYRQDPGQGLRLIYYSQIVNDFQKGDIAEGYSVSREKKESFPLTVTSAQKNPTAFYLCASMPRQGTEAFFGQGTRLTVV.

This clonotype appeared many times. The chain has TRBV5-1 and TRBJ2-2, with 10 bases identical to TRBD2. Trimming took 4 bases from V and 3 from J; bases not matched to a gene: 3. The CDR3 is 15 amino acids. Germline V gives CDR1 SGHRS, CDR2 YFSETQ. Written as DNA, the CDR3 is TGCGCCAGCAGCGTTAGCGGGAGGTACACCGGGGAGCTGTTTTTT. It codes for CASSVSGRYTGELFF.

This clonotype has more than one count but fewer than ten. The chain links TRBV29-1 to TRBJ1-1; D uncertain. V was clipped by 6 bases and J by 1 base, with 21 bases between them. Germline V gene data show CDR1 as SQVTM and CDR2 as ANQGSEA. This CDR3 has 16 amino acids. The CDR3 nucleotides are TGCAGCGTGGACCCCCGTGATATGAATCCGAACACTGAAGCTTTCTTT. The encoded protein is CSVDPRDMNPNTEAFF.

The chain combines TRBV12-3 or TRBV12-4 with TRBJ1-2, with a weak D call TRBD1 (5 bases). Trimming took off 5 bases at V and 4 bases at J, with 14 bases between the two ends. The CDR3 contains 14 residues. The CDR3 here is CASSIDRRLYGYTF. The CDR3 DNA follows: TGTGCCAGCAGTATTGACAGAAGGCTCTATGGCTACACCTTC.